These 17 T cell receptor beta chains were all obtained from the same sample, sequenced in a study of CD8 T cells in ankylosing spondylitis. In TCRdb, the 5' RACE reads were re-called with MiXCR into one record per CDR3 protein. The data show around 280,000 distinct CDR3 sequences, with around 20% seen just once and about 8% held by the top ten. The sequencing input was blood, either unsorted or a sorted T cell fraction (not recorded which). These receptors were collected from a male donor with ankylosing spondylitis or in good health (not recorded which).

This clonotype was counted only a few times. The gene calls are TRBV4-1 and TRBJ1-4; D may be TRBD1 (5 bases). This CDR3 has 16 residues. CDR1 is MGHRA and CDR2 is YSYEKL in the germline V gene. V lost 4 bases and J lost 8, with 20 bases in between. CDR3 protein: CASSRLPGRRGEKLFF. In DNA form, the CDR3 reads TGCGCCAGCAGCCGCTTGCCAGGCAGGCGGGGGGAAAAACTGTTTTTT.

J is TRBJ1-4 and V is TRBV7-9; the match to TRBD1 covers 8 bases. Germline lookup yields CDR1 SEHNR and CDR2 FQNEAQ (reference sequence). This CDR3 spans 14 amino acids. V trimming: 5 bases; J trimming: 7 bases; junction bases outside the gene matches: 6. CDR3 coding DNA: TGTGCCAGCAGCGTGGACAGGGTGGGTGAAAAACTGTTTTTT. Residues: CASSVDRVGEKLFF.

This clonotype has only one observation. V and J are TRBV29-1 and TRBJ2-3; no reliable D call. Between the trimmed V and J ends, which lost 4 bases and 6 bases, there was a span of 17 bases. The CDR3 loop spans 14 amino acids. Per the germline V gene, CDR1 is SQVTM and CDR2 is ANQGSEA. CDR3 bases: TGCAGCGTTGCGTCCGGAGACTTGCAGGATACGCAGTATTTT. This codes for CSVASGDLQDTQYF.

This clonotype was detected a few times. J is TRBJ1-5 and V is TRBV12-3 or TRBV12-4; D not certain. V dropped 3 bases and J dropped 5 bases, with 8 bases sitting between them. This CDR3 region has 13 residues. CDR3: CASSFGGYQPQHF. The CDR3, as DNA: TGTGCCAGCAGTTTTGGAGGGTATCAGCCCCAGCATTTT.

The V call is TRBV12-3 or TRBV12-4, the J call TRBJ1-6; possibly TRBD1 for D (5 bases). Trimming removed 0 bases at V and 12 bases at J, with 12 bases between. The CDR3 is made up of 14 amino acids. In nucleotides, the CDR3 is TGTGCCAGCAGTTTAGCCGGGGACCTCCGACCCCTCCACTTT. Encoded protein: CASSLAGDLRPLHF.

This clonotype was seen repeatedly, ten times or more. The chain joins TRBV20-1 to TRBJ1-1; a weak D match, TRBD1 (6 bases). The germline V gene has CDR1 DFQATT and CDR2 SNEGSKA (reference sequence). V lost 5 bases and J 3 bases, leaving 13 bases between the germline ends. The CDR3 spans 13 residues. The CDR3 sequence is CSAPTGGHTEAFF. CDR3 nucleotides: TGCAGTGCTCCGACCGGGGGGCACACTGAAGCTTTCTTT.

This chain connects TRBV11-2 to TRBJ1-2; no definite D call. Trimming stripped 4 bases from V and 7 bases from J, with 10 bases between. The germline gives CDR1 SGHAT, CDR2 FQNNGV. The CDR3 runs to 12 residues. CDR3 amino acids: CASSSTLVGYTF. For the CDR3, the DNA is TGTGCCAGCAGCTCCACTCTTGTTGGCTACACCTTC.

This clonotype occurred a few times. The chain combines TRBV28 with TRBJ2-1; tentative D call: TRBD1 (5 bases). The V end lost 0 bases, the J end lost 8 bases, and 14 bases lay between the germline ends. Germline CDR1 and CDR2: MDHEN and SYDVKM. The CDR3 is 15 amino acids. CDR3 in amino acids: CASSLWDNDGDEQFF. CDR3 bases: TGTGCCAGCAGTTTATGGGACAATGACGGCGATGAGCAGTTCTTC.

The chain recombines TRBV6-2 or TRBV6-3 with TRBJ2-2; perhaps TRBD2 as D (6 bases). The CDR3 is 14 residues long. Looked up from germline, CDR1 is MNHEY and CDR2 is SVGEGT. Deletions cut 6 bases from V and 7 bases from J, with 15 bases between. CDR3 protein: CASRTGTSHGELFF. The CDR3 DNA sequence: TGTGCCAGCAGAACCGGGACTTCGCACGGGGAGCTGTTTTTT.

The chain joins TRBV14 to TRBJ2-5; 10 bases are a match to TRBD1. Germline lookup yields CDR1 SGHDN and CDR2 FVKESK. Trimming removed 4 bases from V and 5 bases from J; junction bases left unmatched: 10. The CDR3 has 16 residues. The CDR3 region is CASSPRPGQGLETQYF. The CDR3 coding sequence is TGTGCCAGCAGCCCTAGACCGGGACAGGGGCTGGAGACCCAGTACTTC.

This clonotype was found a few times. The rearrangement uses TRBV15 and TRBJ2-5; perhaps TRBD1 as D (5 bases). Germline lookup yields CDR1 LNHNV and CDR2 YYDKDF (reference sequence). V dropped 0 bases and J dropped 6 bases, with 14 bases sitting between them. The CDR3 is 15 amino acids. CDR3 in DNA: TGTGCCACCAGCAGAGATATAGGGGTCACCAAGACCCAGTACTTC. Residues: CATSRDIGVTKTQYF.

This clonotype has just a few counts. V gene TRBV5-5 combines with J gene TRBJ2-5; no reliable D call. Germline values: CDR1 SGHKS, CDR2 YYEKEE (reference sequence). The CDR3 runs 14 residues. Deletions cut 0 bases from V and 3 bases from J, with 9 bases between. In DNA, the CDR3 is TGTGCCAGCAGCTTGGCTCCAGACGAAGAGACCCAGTACTTC. Its protein product is CASSLAPDEETQYF.

The chain employs TRBV28 and TRBJ2-3, with TRBD1 identical over 8 bases. Trimming removed 3 bases from V and 1 base from J; junction bases left unmatched: 6. This CDR3 spans 16 amino acids. Germline assignment: CDR1 MDHEN and CDR2 SYDVKM. This CDR3 is CASSFPQTGGTDTQYF. The CDR3 coding sequence is TGTGCCAGCAGTTTCCCCCAGACAGGGGGCACAGATACGCAGTATTTT.

This clonotype was recorded only once. The chain uses TRBV27 and TRBJ2-5; 10 bases align to TRBD2. The CDR3 loop spans 15 amino acids. Germline CDR1 MNHEY, CDR2 SMNVEV (reference sequence). The V gene end was trimmed by 5 bases and the J gene end by 4 bases; junction bases not matched to a gene: 7. The CDR3 nucleotides are TGTGCCAGCAGTGGCCTAGCGGGAGTTGGAGAGACCCAGTACTTC. This sequence encodes CASSGLAGVGETQYF.

In its sample, this clonotype was seen a few times. The gene calls are TRBV14 and TRBJ2-1, with D possibly TRBD2 on 6 matching bases. The V gene's germline CDR1 is SGHDN and CDR2 FVKESK. The ends were cut back, 0 bases at V and 9 bases at J, with 15 bases in the middle. The CDR3 length is 15 residues. In DNA, the CDR3 is TGTGCCAGCAGCCAAGAGATCACGCGGGGCTTTGAGCAGTTCTTC. Encoded protein: CASSQEITRGFEQFF.

In its sample, this clonotype was seen a few times. The chain joins TRBV5-1 to TRBJ2-2; tentative D call: TRBD2 (6 bases). This CDR3 region has 14 residues. Germline values: CDR1 SGHRS, CDR2 YFSETQ. Trimming stripped 4 bases from V and 8 bases from J, with 15 bases between. In DNA form, the CDR3 reads TGCGCCAGCAGCCGGGACTTCCAAGCAGGGGAGCTGTTTTTT. Translation: CASSRDFQAGELFF.

This clonotype was counted between two and nine times. Written as DNA, the CDR3 is TGTGCCAGCAGCGGCCCAGGGATCAATCAGCCCCAGCATTTT. This codes for CASSGPGINQPQHF. The chain recombines TRBV9 with TRBJ1-5; D is possibly TRBD1 (5 bases). This CDR3 is 14 amino acids long. Germline CDR1 is SGDLS and CDR2 is YYNGEE. Trimming removed 3 bases from V and 3 bases from J, with 10 bases in between.